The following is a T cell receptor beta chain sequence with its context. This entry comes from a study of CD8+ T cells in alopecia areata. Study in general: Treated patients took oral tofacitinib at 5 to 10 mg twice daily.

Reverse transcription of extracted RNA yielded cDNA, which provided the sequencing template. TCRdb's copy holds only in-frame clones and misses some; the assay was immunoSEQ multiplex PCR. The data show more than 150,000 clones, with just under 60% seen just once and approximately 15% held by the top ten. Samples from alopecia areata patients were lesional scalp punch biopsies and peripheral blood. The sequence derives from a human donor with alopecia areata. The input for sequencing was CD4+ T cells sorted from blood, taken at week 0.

The CDR3: CAWSVRLAGLYEQYF. CDR3 coding DNA: TGTGCCTGGAGTGTACGACTAGCGGGCCTTTACGAGCAGTACTTC. The chain carries TRBV30 and TRBJ2-5, with 10 positions matching TRBD2. With the DNA end fitting TRBJ2-7 better, the J assignment may be wrong. This CDR3 has 15 amino acids. CDR1 is GTSNPN and CDR2 is SVGIG in the germline V gene (reference sequence).